These 9 T cell receptor beta chains originate from one sample sequenced in a study of CD8 T cells in Susac syndrome. The RNA, about 0.5 to 1 ug, was put through reverse transcription using random hexamers. TCRdb re-called the immunoSEQ multiplex PCR reads through MiXCR, storing one row per CDR3 protein. The sample records approximately 150,000 distinct CDR3 sequences, around 95% being singletons. The sample was CD4+ T cells from PBMCs. The receptors here all came from a human donor with Susac syndrome.

This sequence joins TRBV27 and TRBJ2-7; 11 bases are a match to TRBD2. The CDR3 runs to 17 residues. J gave up 4 bases and V 4 bases, and 12 bases lay outside the gene matches. CDR1 and CDR2 from the germline V gene are MNHEY and SMNVEV (reference sequence). The CDR3 is CASSSRLLAGVEYEQYF. CDR3 bases: TGTGCCAGCAGTTCGCGGCTACTAGCGGGAGTAGAATACGAGCAGTACTTC.

The rearrangement uses TRBV24-1 and TRBJ2-5; 7 nucleotides align to TRBD1. J gave up 9 bases and V 3 bases, and 12 bases lay outside the gene matches. CDR3 length equals 15 residues. Germline assignment: CDR1 KGHDR and CDR2 SFDVKD. CDR3 in DNA: TGTGCCACCAGTGATCCCAGGGACGCCACAGGGGCCCAGTACTTC. Its translation is CATSDPRDATGAQYF.

The J gene is TRBJ2-2, the V gene TRBV28; TRBD2 aligns across 8 bases. Germline V lookup: CDR1 MDHEN, CDR2 SYDVKM. V gave up 3 bases and J gave up 7 bases; unmatched junction bases: 10. The CDR3 spans 16 residues. The CDR3 protein is CASSFHPGGSRGELFF. Here the CDR3 DNA reads TGTGCCAGCAGTTTCCACCCGGGAGGGTCACGCGGGGAGCTGTTTTTT.

DNA of the CDR3: TGTGCCAGCAGTTACTCGAAGGGTTCAGAGACCCAGTACTTC. It translates to CASSYSKGSETQYF. The rearrangement uses TRBV6-6 and TRBJ2-5, with unresolved D. V lost 0 bases to trimming and J lost 4 bases, with 9 bases between them. From germline, CDR1 is MNHNY and CDR2 SVGAGI (reference sequence). The CDR3 consists of 14 residues.

The chain links TRBV23-1 to TRBJ1-3; D is uncertain. TRBV23-1 is treated as an ORF (open reading frame) with a function not yet certain. This CDR3 has 17 amino acids. With 0 bases removed from V and 0 bases from J, the gap between germline ends came to 12 bases. CDR3 sequence: CASSQSASSSSGNTIYF. The DNA for the CDR3 is TGCGCCAGCAGTCAATCGGCAAGCTCGAGCTCTGGAAACACCATATATTTT.

This clonotype appeared once. The gene calls are TRBV7-9 and TRBJ2-7; no clear D. The germline gives CDR1 SEHNR, CDR2 FQNEAQ (reference sequence). This CDR3 region has 14 residues. Between the trimmed V and J ends, which lost 1 base and 2 bases, there was a span of 9 bases. CDR3 DNA sequence: TGTGCCAGCAGCTTAGTCGACAAGACCTACGAGCAGTACTTC. It specifies CASSLVDKTYEQYF.

J is TRBJ2-5 and V is TRBV4-1; no clear D gene. The length of the CDR3 is 16 residues. Germline V lookup: CDR1 MGHRA, CDR2 YSYEKL. V was shortened by 0 bases and J by 9 bases, with 20 bases between the two germline ends. As DNA, the CDR3 is TGCGCCAGCAGCCAAGAAAATACCCTTACCTCGTCGGCCCAGTACTTC. Translating gives CASSQENTLTSSAQYF.

The J gene is TRBJ1-5, the V gene TRBV6-1; D is perhaps TRBD1 (6 bases). Germline V gene sequence: CDR1 MNHNS, CDR2 SASEGT. The CDR3 sequence is 16 residues long. V lost 5 bases and J 0 bases, leaving 14 bases between the germline ends. This CDR3 is CASSPTAGVSNQPQHF. The CDR3, as DNA: TGTGCCAGCAGTCCCACTGCAGGGGTTAGCAATCAGCCCCAGCATTTT.

The sample holds one count of this clonotype. The chain recombines TRBV25-1 with TRBJ1-4; the D gene is possibly TRBD1 (6 bases). CDR1 is MGHDK, CDR2 SYGVNS, per germline. The V gene lost 0 bases and the J gene lost 6 bases, with 8 bases spanning the gap. CDR3 size: 14 residues. Written as DNA, the CDR3 is TGTGCCAGCAGTGAATATAACAGGGATGAAAAACTGTTTTTT. Translated, it gives CASSEYNRDEKLFF.